The 21 T cell receptor beta chains in this list originate from one sample, sequenced in a study of T cells after yellow fever vaccination (dated by TCRdb to between 2019 and 2020). Preparation of the library involved 5' RACE. TCRdb records Illumina HiSeq 2500 as the sequencer. The public sequencing data were trimmed at Q25 with fastp and processed into clonotypes with MiXCR by TCRdb, which kept only in-frame beta chains. Rows with one shared CDR3 protein collapse into an entry with the most common genes and DNA. Within this sample are about 400,000 distinct CDR3 sequences, with 6% to 8% of them counted one time only. The leading ten clones occupy about 15% of the sample. The meaning of the sample's treatment or condition label: live attenuated yellow fever vaccine strain. Sequenced material: PBMCs, taken 5 days after the yellow fever booster vaccination. The receptors here all came from a man between 25 and 39 years old who received the YFV17D yellow fever vaccine.

V and J are TRBV20-1 and TRBJ1-4, with 9 bases that match TRBD1. CDR1 is DFQATT and CDR2 is SNEGSKA in the germline V gene (reference sequence). The V and J ends lost 0 bases and 7 bases, in that order; junction bases with no gene match: 6. The CDR3 runs to 15 residues. The CDR3 protein is CSARDYGTGPEKLFF. The CDR3, as DNA: TGCAGTGCTAGAGATTACGGGACAGGGCCTGAAAAACTGTTTTTT.

This clonotype showed up many times. This chain's CDR3 is CASTRAVSYNEQFF. The CDR3, as DNA: TGTGCCAGCACTCGAGCGGTTTCCTACAATGAGCAGTTCTTC. The rearrangement uses TRBV7-6 and TRBJ2-1; tentative D call: TRBD2 (5 bases). The length of the CDR3 is 14 residues. CDR1 is SGHVS, CDR2 FNYEAQ, per germline. The germline V and J ends were trimmed by 7 bases and 1 base, with 11 bases remaining between them. The variable domain in full, completed from reference TRBV7-6 and TRBJ2-1, reads GAGVSQSPRYKVTKRGQDVALRCDPISGHVSLYWYRQALGQGPEFLTYFNYEAQQDKSGLPNDRFSAERPEGSISTLTIQRTEQRDSAMYRCASTRAVSYNEQFFGPGTRLTVL.

This clonotype was detected many times. The chain joins TRBV4-3 to TRBJ2-1; no definite D call. CDR1 is LGHNA and CDR2 is YSLEER in the germline V gene. With 0 bases removed from V and 2 bases from J, the gap between germline ends came to 8 bases. The CDR3 sequence is 15 residues long. The CDR3 bases are TGCGCCAGCAGCCAAGATTCCTCGACCTACAATGAGCAGTTCTTC. Amino acids: CASSQDSSTYNEQFF.

This clonotype was found many times. The genes are TRBV7-2 and TRBJ1-6, with a weak D call TRBD1 (5 bases). The CDR3 spans 14 residues. The germline V and J ends were trimmed by 4 bases and 6 bases, with 10 bases remaining between them. CDR1 is SGHTA and CDR2 is FQGNSA in the germline V gene. In DNA form, the CDR3 reads TGTGCCAGCAGCTCGGGACTGACTAATTCACCCCTCCACTTT. Its translation is CASSSGLTNSPLHF.

In this sample, this clonotype turned up many times. CDR3: CASSMGRGSYEQYF. The CDR3 DNA reads as TGTGCCAGTAGTATGGGACGGGGCTCCTACGAGCAGTACTTC. This sequence joins TRBV19 and TRBJ2-7; D may correspond to TRBD1 or TRBD2 (5 bases each). The V end lost 3 bases, the J end lost 0 bases, and 9 bases lay between the germline ends. CDR1 and CDR2 (germline): LNHDA, SQIVND (reference sequence). The CDR3 extends over 14 amino acids.

This chain uses TRBV19 with TRBJ2-1; 12 nucleotides line up with TRBD2. The germline V gene has CDR1 LNHDA and CDR2 SQIVND (reference sequence). This CDR3 contains 16 residues. The junction had 15 bases not matched to a gene; V was cut back by 6 bases and J by 12 bases. The CDR3 is CASSQPGGTSGRWQFF. CDR3 DNA: TGTGCCAGTAGCCAACCTGGGGGGACTAGCGGGCGTTGGCAGTTCTTC.

This clonotype was picked up many times. This chain uses TRBV15 with TRBJ2-1; D possibly corresponds to TRBD1 (6 bases). Germline CDR1 and CDR2: LNHNV and YYDKDF (reference sequence). Trimming pared 5 bases from V and 9 bases from J, leaving 14 bases between. There are 13 residues in the CDR3. CDR3 amino acids: CATSEGDGVEQFF. The DNA of the CDR3 is TGTGCCACCAGCGAGGGGGACGGCGTTGAGCAGTTCTTC.

The rearrangement uses TRBV15 and TRBJ1-6; 7 positions match TRBD1. Germline values: CDR1 LNHNV, CDR2 YYDKDF (reference sequence). J gave up 10 bases and V 2 bases, and 17 bases lay outside the gene matches. The CDR3 covers 18 residues. CDR3 sequence reads: CATSRRPNVGTDGSPLHF. CDR3 in DNA: TGTGCCACCAGCAGACGCCCTAACGTTGGGACAGATGGATCACCCCTCCACTTT.

Only a few counts were recorded for this clonotype. The genes are TRBV29-1 and TRBJ2-1; 8 bases map to TRBD1. CDR1 and CDR2 from the germline V gene are SQVTM and ANQGSEA. The CDR3 extends over 15 amino acids. With V trimmed by 4 bases and J by 10 bases, 15 bases remained unmatched. This CDR3 is CSVVSQGANLKEQFF. CDR3 nucleotide sequence: TGCAGCGTTGTAAGTCAGGGGGCAAATCTGAAGGAGCAGTTCTTC.

This clonotype came up many times. This chain links TRBV20-1 with TRBJ2-1, with 8 nucleotides matching TRBD2. J gave up 5 bases and V 3 bases, and 3 bases lay outside the gene matches. CDR3 size: 13 residues. Germline V CDR1 and CDR2: DFQATT, SNEGSKA (reference sequence). The CDR3 loop is CSASGRVNNEQFF. The CDR3 nucleotides are TGCAGTGCTAGCGGGAGGGTAAACAATGAGCAGTTCTTC.

V is TRBV4-2 and J is TRBJ2-7, with TRBD2 as a possible D gene (6 bases). This CDR3 is 14 amino acids long. Germline V lookup: CDR1 LGHNA, CDR2 YNFKEQ. Trimming left V 4 bases short and J 0 bases short, with 10 bases between. CDR3 nucleotides: TGTGCCAGCAGCCCGGGACTGAACTCCTACGAGCAGTACTTC. This codes for CASSPGLNSYEQYF.

This clonotype was seen repeatedly, ten times or more. The J gene is TRBJ2-1, the V gene TRBV10-3, with 11 positions matching TRBD2. Per germline, CDR1 ENHRY and CDR2 SYGVKD. The V gene end was trimmed by 4 bases and the J gene end by 7 bases; junction bases not matched to a gene: 9. This CDR3 comprises 16 residues. CDR3 protein: CAISVELAGVGNEQFF. In nucleotides, the CDR3 is TGTGCCATCAGTGTAGAACTAGCGGGAGTTGGGAATGAGCAGTTCTTC.

This clonotype was observed a handful of times. The rearrangement links TRBV20-1 to TRBJ2-1; D assignment may be TRBD1 or TRBD2 (5 bases each). The CDR3 covers 14 residues. CDR1 DFQATT and CDR2 SNEGSKA come from the germline V gene (reference sequence). Trimming pared 6 bases from V and 2 bases from J, leaving 14 bases between. The chain's CDR3 is CSARAGAAYNEQFF. The CDR3 nucleotides are TGCAGTGCCCGGGCCGGGGCAGCCTACAATGAGCAGTTCTTC.

This clonotype showed up many times. The rearrangement links TRBV7-9 to TRBJ2-3; D is undetermined. Trimming stripped 2 bases from V and 7 bases from J, with 16 bases between. The V gene's germline CDR1 is SEHNR and CDR2 FQNEAQ (reference sequence). The CDR3 extends over 15 amino acids. CDR3 protein: CASSLRSPLSHTQYF. As DNA, the CDR3 is TGTGCCAGCAGCTTACGAAGCCCACTCTCGCATACGCAGTATTTT.

This clonotype was seen repeatedly, ten times or more. The chain combines TRBV29-1 with TRBJ2-4, with D perhaps TRBD1 or TRBD2 (5 bases each). Between the trimmed V and J ends, which lost 5 bases and 7 bases, there was a span of 24 bases. This CDR3 is built from 16 residues. From germline, CDR1 is SQVTM and CDR2 ANQGSEA. The CDR3 region is CSVRRAGYEERNIQYF. CDR3 DNA: TGCAGCGTTAGGCGGGCAGGGTATGAGGAACGGAACATTCAGTACTTC.

This clonotype was observed a few times. This rearrangement joins TRBV30 to TRBJ2-1; 11 nucleotides match TRBD2. V gave up 4 bases and J gave up 1 base; unmatched junction bases: 9. This CDR3 region has 17 residues. Germline lookup yields CDR1 GTSNPN and CDR2 SVGIG (reference sequence). The CDR3 coding sequence is TGTGCCTGGAATAGCGGGAGGGAAGAGGGTTCCTACAATGAGCAGTTCTTC. This encodes CAWNSGREEGSYNEQFF. Variable domain in full (rest from reference TRBV30 and TRBJ2-1): SQTIHQWPATLVQPVGSPLSLECTVEGTSNPNLYWYRQAAGRGLQLLFYSVGIGQISSEVPQNLSASRPQDRQFILSSKKLLLSDSGFYLCAWNSGREEGSYNEQFFGPGTRLTVL.

This clonotype was observed at least ten times. The chain joins TRBV6-2 or TRBV6-3 to TRBJ2-4; unclear D gene. The germline CDR1 and CDR2 sequences are MNHEY and SVGEGT. The V and J ends lost 6 bases and 0 bases respectively, with 12 bases between them. This CDR3 region has 15 residues. The CDR3 is CASSLLWRAKNIQYF. The CDR3 DNA reads as TGTGCCAGCAGCCTTCTCTGGCGAGCCAAAAACATTCAGTACTTC.

V gene TRBV20-1 combines with J gene TRBJ2-7; tentatively, D is TRBD1 or TRBD2 (5 bases each). The CDR3 covers 16 residues. Germline V gene data show CDR1 as DFQATT and CDR2 as SNEGSKA (reference sequence). V was pared by 1 base and J by 3 bases, with 19 bases between. The CDR3 coding sequence is TGCAGTGCTAGAGGGGGCGGAGGCTCGAAATTCTACGAGCAGTACTTC. Its protein product is CSARGGGGSKFYEQYF.

This clonotype was recorded at least ten times. The rearrangement links TRBV4-2 to TRBJ2-1; 9 positions agree with TRBD1. CDR3 length: 15 residues. J gave up 9 bases and V 1 base, and 7 bases lay outside the gene matches. Germline CDR1 is LGHNA and CDR2 is YNFKEQ. The CDR3 nucleotides are TGTGCCAGCAGCCAAGGTGGGACAGGGTTTGGTGAGCAGTTCTTC. Translation gives CASSQGGTGFGEQFF.

This clonotype occurred a few times. V is TRBV30 and J is TRBJ2-1; D not resolved. The length of the CDR3 is 14 residues. The germline V gene has CDR1 GTSNPN and CDR2 SVGIG (reference sequence). Trimming took 2 bases from V and 8 from J, leaving 16 bases between them. CDR3 nucleotide sequence: TGTGCCTGGAGTTCCCCGGTACGGCTCGATGAGCAGTTCTTC. Translated: CAWSSPVRLDEQFF.

This sequence joins TRBV5-1 and TRBJ2-2; D may be TRBD1 or TRBD2 (5 bases each). CDR1 SGHRS and CDR2 YFSETQ come from the germline V gene. The CDR3 contains 18 residues. The germline V and J ends were trimmed by 4 bases and 7 bases, with 26 bases remaining between them. In DNA, the CDR3 is TGCGCCAGCAGCCCACCGATGGGGGAGACGGATAAAATCGGGGAGCTGTTTTTT. Amino acids: CASSPPMGETDKIGELFF.